Below are 11 T cell receptor beta chains sequenced from a single sample in a study of T cells in women clearing cervical HPV infection. Sequencing used immunoSEQ multiplex PCR; TCRdb keeps in-frame clones, though not all of them. The sample includes under 50,000 clones. Sequencing used blood buffy coat. These receptors all come from a woman between 18 and 69 years old with a cervical HPV16 infection that either progressed to CIN3+ or cleared (not recorded which).

In regard to this clone: The CDR3 extends 3 residues past the end of the read, so its final part is completed from the germline J gene. The chain couples TRBV7-8 to TRBJ2-3; TRBD2 aligns across 12 bases. Trimming took 5 bases from V and 4 from J; bases not matched to a gene: 7. The CDR3 sequence is 16 residues long. CDR1 is SGHVS, CDR2 FQNEAQ, per germline. The CDR3 bases that were read are TGTGCCAGCAGCCCTAGGGCTAGCGGGGGGGCAGATACG. Translated, it gives CASSPRASGGADT. The full-length CDR3 reads as CASSPRASGGADTQYF.

Details on this clone: The read halts 3 residues ahead of the CDR3 end, with the missing end drawn from the germline J gene. The chain has TRBV2 and TRBJ2-7; a weak D match, TRBD1 (6 bases). This CDR3 has 16 residues. The germline gives CDR1 SNHLY, CDR2 FYNNEI. The V and J ends lost 0 bases and 6 bases respectively, with 18 bases between them. The CDR3 loop is CASSEAGQGTPGEQYF. CDR3 bases read: TGTGCCAGCAGTGAAGCGGGGCAGGGGACACCAGGCGAG.

On this clone itself: Read data end 3 residues before the CDR3 end; the end is taken from the germline J gene. The chain has TRBV10-1 and TRBJ2-6; D possibly corresponds to TRBD2 (6 bases). CDR3 length equals 15 residues. Trimming pared 2 bases from V and 2 bases from J, leaving 7 bases between. Per the germline V gene, CDR1 is WNHNN and CDR2 is SYGVQD (reference sequence). CDR3 loop: CASSEGGTGANVLTF. The DNA read from the CDR3 is TGCGCCAGCAGTGAGGGGGGGACTGGGGCCAACGTC.

With regard to this clone: The read finishes 3 residues shy of the CDR3 end, and the germline J gene is used to complete it. The chain is built from TRBV5-8 and TRBJ1-2; D is possibly TRBD1 (6 bases). CDR1 is SGHTS and CDR2 is YDEGEE in the germline V gene. The CDR3 is 14 amino acids. The V end lost 3 bases, the J end lost 2 bases, and 11 bases lay between the germline ends. The CDR3 loop is CASSSGDRNYGYTF. Partial CDR3 DNA: TGTGCCAGCAGCTCCGGAGACAGGAACTATGGC.

On this clone: The read terminates 3 residues ahead of where the CDR3 ends, so the germline J gene completes it. J is TRBJ1-1 and V is TRBV7-9; unclear D gene. The CDR3 loop spans 13 amino acids. V lost 2 bases to trimming and J lost 1 base, with 5 bases between them. CDR1 is SEHNR and CDR2 is FQNEAQ in the germline V gene (reference sequence). The sequenced CDR3 bases are TGTGCCAGCAGCTTATGGGCGAACACTGAA. Its protein product is CASSLWANTE. In full, the CDR3 is CASSLWANTEAFF. Combining the CDR3 with reference TRBV7-9 and TRBJ1-1 gives the whole variable domain DTGVSQNPRHKITKRGQNVTFRCDPISEHNRLYWYRQTLGQGPEFLTYFQNEAQLEKSRLLSDRFSAERPKGSFSTLEIQRTEQGDSAMYLCASSLWANTEAFFGQGTRLTVV.

Notes on this clone: The read is 3 residues too short to cover the CDR3 end, so that end is filled in from the germline J gene. V usage is TRBV7-3 and J usage is TRBJ1-3; D not certain. Trimming stripped 2 bases from V and 4 bases from J, with 3 bases between. This CDR3 region has 12 residues. Per germline, CDR1 SGHTA and CDR2 FQGTGA. The CDR3 bases that were read are TGTGCCAGCAGCTTAGGCGGAAACACC. Its translation is CASSLGGNT. The CDR3 in its entirety is CASSLGGNTIYF.

To note about this clone: The read falls 3 residues short of the CDR3 end, and the missing part is taken from the germline J gene. V and J are TRBV6-2 or TRBV6-3 and TRBJ1-2, with 9 bases lining up with TRBD1. Germline lookup yields CDR1 MNHEY and CDR2 SVGEGT. V was pared by 6 bases and J by 4 bases, with 3 bases of the junction left unmatched. The CDR3 is 13 residues long. Incomplete CDR3 DNA: TGTGCCAGCAGCTCGGACAGGGGCTATGGC. Amino acids: CASSSDRGYG. The whole CDR3 sequence reads CASSSDRGYGYTF.

On this clone itself: The CDR3 end falls 3 residues outside the read, so it is completed with the germline J gene. The rearrangement links TRBV2 to TRBJ1-1; perhaps TRBD1 as D (6 bases). The CDR3 length is 14 residues. The germline V gene encodes CDR1 SNHLY and CDR2 FYNNEI. Trimming pared 7 bases from V and 3 bases from J, leaving 15 bases between. Partial CDR3 DNA: TGTGCCAGCACCTTTAGAGGGGGGGACACTGAA. Amino acids: CASTFRGGDTE. The whole CDR3 protein reads CASTFRGGDTEAFF.

As regards this clone: The read halts 3 residues ahead of the CDR3 end, with the missing end drawn from the germline J gene. The genes are TRBV19 and TRBJ2-2; D is undetermined. The germline V and J ends were trimmed by 5 bases and 1 base, with 14 bases remaining between them. Looked up from germline, CDR1 is LNHDA and CDR2 is SQIVND (reference sequence). CDR3 length: 16 residues. CDR3 residues: CASSPNPPGNTGELFF. CDR3 DNA (partial): TGTGCCAGTAGTCCTAACCCCCCGGGGAACACCGGGGAG.

Of note for this clone: The CDR3 end is not reached by the read, which stops 3 residues before it; the germline J gene fills it in. The chain joins TRBV5-1 to TRBJ1-4; the D gene is possibly TRBD1 (5 bases). CDR1 and CDR2 from the germline V gene are SGHRS and YFSETQ. V lost 5 bases and J lost 0, with 11 bases in between. This CDR3 is 15 amino acids long. CDR3 sequence: CASRPGGATNEKLFF. Partial CDR3 DNA: TGCGCCAGCAGGCCCGGGGGGGCAACTAATGAAAAA.

Comment on this clone: The CDR3 extends 3 residues past the end of the read, so its final part is completed from the germline J gene. The chain links TRBV5-1 to TRBJ2-3; maybe TRBD1 (7 bases). The length of the CDR3 is 15 residues. Trimming stripped 5 bases from V and 4 bases from J, with 17 bases between. CDR1 is SGHRS, CDR2 YFSETQ, per germline. CDR3 sequence reads: CASSLGQEGADTQYF. CDR3 DNA, as far as it was read: TGCGCCAGCAGTTTAGGACAGGAGGGCGCAGATACG. Drawing the rest from reference TRBV5-1 and TRBJ2-3, the complete variable domain is KAGVTQTPRYLIKTRGQQVTLSCSPISGHRSVSWYQQTPGQGLQFLFEYFSETQRNKGNFPGRFSGRQFSNSRSEMNVSTLELGDSALYLCASSLGQEGADTQYFGPGTRLTVL.